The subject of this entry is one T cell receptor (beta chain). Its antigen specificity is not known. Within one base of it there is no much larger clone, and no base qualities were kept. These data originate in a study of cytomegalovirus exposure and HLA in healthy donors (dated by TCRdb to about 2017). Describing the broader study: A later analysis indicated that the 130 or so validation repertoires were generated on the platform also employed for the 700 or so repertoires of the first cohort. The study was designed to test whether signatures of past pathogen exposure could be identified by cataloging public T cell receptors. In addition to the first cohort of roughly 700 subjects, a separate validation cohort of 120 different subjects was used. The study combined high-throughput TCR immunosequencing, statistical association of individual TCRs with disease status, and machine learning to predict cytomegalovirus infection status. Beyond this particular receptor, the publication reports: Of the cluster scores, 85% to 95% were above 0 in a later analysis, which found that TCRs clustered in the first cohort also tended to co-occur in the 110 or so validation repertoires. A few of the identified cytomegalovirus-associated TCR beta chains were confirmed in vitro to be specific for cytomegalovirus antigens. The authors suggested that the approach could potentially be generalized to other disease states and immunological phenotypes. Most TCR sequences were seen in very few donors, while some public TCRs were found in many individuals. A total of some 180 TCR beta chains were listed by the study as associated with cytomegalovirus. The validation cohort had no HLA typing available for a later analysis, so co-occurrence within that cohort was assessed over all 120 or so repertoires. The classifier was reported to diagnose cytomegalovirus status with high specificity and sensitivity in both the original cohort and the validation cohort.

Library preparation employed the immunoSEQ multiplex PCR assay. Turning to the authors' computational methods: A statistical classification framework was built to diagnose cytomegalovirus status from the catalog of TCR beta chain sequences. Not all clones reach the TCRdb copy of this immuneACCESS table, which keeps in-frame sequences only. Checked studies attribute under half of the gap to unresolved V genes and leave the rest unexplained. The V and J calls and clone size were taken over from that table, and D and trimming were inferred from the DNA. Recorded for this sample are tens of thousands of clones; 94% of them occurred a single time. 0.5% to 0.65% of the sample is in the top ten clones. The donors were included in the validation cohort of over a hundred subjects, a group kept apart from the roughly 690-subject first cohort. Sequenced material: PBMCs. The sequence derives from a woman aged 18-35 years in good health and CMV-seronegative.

The base sequence is TGTGCCAGCAGTGGCGGGACGGTTCTTAGCACAGATACGCAGTATTTT. Its product reads: CASSGGTVLSTDTQYF. The V and J segments used are TRBV6-1 and TRBJ2-3; a tentative D match to TRBD2 spans 6 bases. The germline V gene gives CDR1 as MNHNS and CDR2 as SASEGT. The CDR3 sequence holds 16 residues, the cysteine and phenylalanine included. Of the read, only the CDR3 DNA is kept; its 48 bases are in frame from base 1. Trimming at the junction amounts to 4 bases on V and 0 bases on J, and the germline ends lie 14 bases apart.